Reported below is one T cell receptor beta chain. With V trimmed by 3 bases and J by 4 bases, 10 bases remained unmatched. The CDR3 has 17 residues. From germline, CDR1 is SGHNT and CDR2 YYREEE (reference sequence). These data are taken from a study of blood T cell repertoires in COVID-19. Sequencing was performed with immunoSEQ multiplex PCR; in TCRdb, only in-frame clones are kept and a portion is missing. The data contain about 160,000 clones, about 91% of them singletons. V is TRBV5-4 and J is TRBJ1-1; 12 bases match TRBD1. The receptor comes from a woman aged 60-70 years who had recovered from COVID-19. Sample: peripheral blood. The CDR3 nucleotides read TGTGCCAGCAGCTGGGGACAGGGGGCCGTCGGAACCACTGAAGCTTTCTTT. It codes for CASSWGQGAVGTTEAFF.